The next 10 T cell receptor beta chains were all read from a single sample in a study of blood T cell repertoires in COVID-19. Some clones are missing from TCRdb's copy, which holds only in-frame ones; the method was immunoSEQ multiplex PCR. The sample yields 200,000 to 250,000 clones, roughly 80% seen once. The sequenced sample consisted of peripheral blood. These receptors were taken from a woman between 70 and 85 years old with acute or convalescent COVID-19.

The chain is built from TRBV5-5 and TRBJ1-3, with 8 bases aligning to TRBD1. Germline V gene sequence: CDR1 SGHKS, CDR2 YYEKEE (reference sequence). The CDR3 has 18 residues. With V trimmed by 4 bases and J by 0 bases, 12 bases remained unmatched. The CDR3 spells CASSTTPTGGGSGNTIYF. As DNA, the CDR3 is TGTGCCAGCAGCACCACGCCAACAGGGGGGGGCTCTGGAAACACCATATATTTT.

This clone was seen once. The chain links TRBV11-2 to TRBJ2-3; 7 bases match TRBD1. V was clipped by 2 bases and J by 3 bases; unmatched bases: 8. Germline V lookup: CDR1 SGHAT, CDR2 FQNNGV. The CDR3 is 16 amino acids. The CDR3 DNA is TGTGCCAGCAGCTTAAACAGGGGAGCTGGGACAGATACGCAGTATTTT. The encoded protein is CASSLNRGAGTDTQYF.

The rearrangement uses TRBV6-6 and TRBJ2-2, with 9 nucleotides matching TRBD2. Trimming removed 10 bases from V and 2 bases from J; junction bases left unmatched: 8. This CDR3 contains 15 residues. Per germline, CDR1 MNHNY and CDR2 SVGAGI (reference sequence). DNA for the CDR3: TGTGCCATCAAGGGCGGGAGGGCAAACACCGGGGAGCTGTTTTTT. Amino acids: CAIKGGRANTGELFF.

The rearrangement uses TRBV9 and TRBJ2-7, with D unclear. V gave up 4 bases and J gave up 2 bases, with 16 bases separating them. This CDR3 contains 15 residues. CDR1 is SGDLS, CDR2 YYNGEE, per germline. The CDR3 DNA reads as TGTGCCAGCAGCCCGAGAGCACTGCTGCCCTACGAGCAGTACTTC. Amino acid sequence: CASSPRALLPYEQYF.

The chain recombines TRBV5-6 with TRBJ1-1; no reliable D call. V dropped 0 bases and J dropped 1 base, with 7 bases sitting between them. Germline lookup yields CDR1 SGHDT and CDR2 YYEEEE. The CDR3 has 14 residues. The CDR3 spells CASSLGQRNTEAFF. CDR3 in DNA: TGTGCCAGCAGCTTGGGACAAAGGAACACTGAAGCTTTCTTT. Variable domain in full (rest from reference TRBV5-6 and TRBJ1-1): DAGVTQSPTHLIKTRGQQVTLRCSPKSGHDTVSWYQQALGQGPQFIFQYYEEEERQRGNFPDRFSGHQFPNYSSELNVNALLLGDSALYLCASSLGQRNTEAFFGQGTRLTVV.

CDR3 sequence: CASSQPSGTGVYGYTF. In DNA form, the CDR3 reads TGTGCCAGCAGCCAGCCATCCGGGACAGGGGTGTATGGCTACACCTTC. V usage is TRBV3-1 (or the pseudogene TRBV3-2) and J usage is TRBJ1-2; TRBD1 matches at 10 bases. Germline V gives CDR1 LGHDT, CDR2 YNNKEL (reference sequence). Germline trimming cut 3 bases from V and 5 bases from J; bases unmatched to any gene: 9. This CDR3 is built from 16 residues.

This clone has a handful of counts. The J gene is TRBJ2-1, the V gene TRBV3-1 (or the pseudogene TRBV3-2); 12 bases are a match to TRBD2. CDR1 and CDR2 from the germline V gene are LGHDT and YNNKEL (reference sequence). The length of the CDR3 is 18 residues. The V segment lost 2 bases and the J segment 4 bases; nucleotides outside the gene matches: 9. The CDR3 sequence: CASSQPPRLAGGYNEQFF. CDR3 nucleotides: TGTGCCAGCAGCCAACCCCCTCGTCTAGCGGGAGGGTACAATGAGCAGTTCTTC.

The genes are TRBV30 and TRBJ1-5, with D maybe TRBD1 (5 bases). The CDR3 contains 15 residues. The germline CDR1 and CDR2 sequences are GTSNPN and SVGIG (reference sequence). V was pared by 0 bases and J by 6 bases, with 15 bases between. For the CDR3, the DNA is TGTGCCTGGAGTGTAACGGGGGGGAGTAGTCAGCCCCAGCATTTT. Translation gives CAWSVTGGSSQPQHF.

The chain couples TRBV10-3 to TRBJ1-2; D not certain. V dropped 10 bases and J dropped 3 bases, with 9 bases sitting between them. CDR3 length: 11 amino acids. The germline V gene encodes CDR1 ENHRY and CDR2 SYGVKD. The CDR3 DNA reads as TGTGCCACGGGGAGGGACTATGGCTACACCTTC. Its protein is CATGRDYGYTF.

CDR3 in DNA: TGTGCCAGCAGGTCCCTTATGTTGAACACTGAAGCTTTCTTT. This translates into CASRSLMLNTEAFF. V is TRBV3-1 (or the pseudogene TRBV3-2) and J is TRBJ1-1; D unclear. This CDR3 comprises 14 residues. Germline CDR1 LGHDT, CDR2 YNNKEL (reference sequence). V was clipped by 6 bases and J by 0 bases, with 11 bases between them.